The 14 T cell receptor beta chains below come from one sample, sequenced in a study of blood T cell repertoires in COVID-19. Clones were sequenced by immunoSEQ multiplex PCR, and TCRdb holds only the in-frame ones, with some missing. The sample includes approximately 290,000 clones, around 81% seen only once; the top ten take 15% to 17%. Sample: peripheral blood. These receptors were collected from a person in their 70s with COVID-19, enrolled during active disease.

The J gene is TRBJ1-1, the V gene TRBV5-1, with D maybe TRBD1 (5 bases). The CDR3 runs to 15 residues. Germline V CDR1 and CDR2: SGHRS, YFSETQ. V was clipped by 1 base and J by 2 bases, with 12 bases between them. CDR3 residues: CASSLRWGGNTEAFF. The CDR3 nucleotides are TGCGCCAGCAGCTTGCGCTGGGGGGGAAACACTGAAGCTTTCTTT.

The chain links TRBV23-1 to TRBJ2-7; D gene unclear. TRBV23-1 is noted as an ORF with a role that remains uncertain. The CDR3 sequence is 8 residues long. V lost 11 bases, J lost 6 bases, and 5 bases lay in between. CDR3 sequence: CAPFEQYF. In nucleotides, the CDR3 is TGCGCCCCCTTCGAGCAGTACTTC.

The gene calls are TRBV5-4 and TRBJ1-5; D call uncertain. The ends were cut back, 0 bases at V and 7 bases at J, with 11 bases in the middle. Germline CDR1 and CDR2: SGHNT and YYREEE (reference sequence). This CDR3 region has 14 residues. CDR3 sequence reads: CASSLGTEAQPQHF. The CDR3 nucleotides are TGTGCCAGCAGCTTGGGTACCGAAGCACAGCCCCAGCATTTT.

This chain uses TRBV19 with TRBJ2-1; no clear D gene. This CDR3 region has 13 residues. V lost 4 bases, J lost 10 bases, and 14 bases lay in between. Germline assignment: CDR1 LNHDA and CDR2 SQIVND (reference sequence). CDR3 protein: CASSTGQLGEQFF. CDR3 sequence (DNA): TGTGCCAGTAGTACCGGTCAGCTCGGGGAGCAGTTCTTC.

The chain has TRBV6-6 and TRBJ1-3; 7 bases align to TRBD1. The CDR3 is 14 residues long. The germline gives CDR1 MNHNY, CDR2 SVGAGI (reference sequence). V shed 6 bases and J 0 bases; nucleotides not matched to a gene: 2. The CDR3 is CASRGTASGNTIYF. Written as DNA, the CDR3 is TGTGCCAGCAGAGGGACAGCCTCTGGAAACACCATATATTTT.

The genes are TRBV3-1 (or the pseudogene TRBV3-2) and TRBJ2-7; possibly TRBD2 for D (5 bases). Trimming took 4 bases from V and 3 from J, leaving 10 bases between them. Germline values: CDR1 LGHDT, CDR2 YNNKEL (reference sequence). The CDR3 extends over 13 amino acids. This chain's CDR3 is CASSLRGYYEQYF. DNA for the CDR3: TGTGCCAGCAGCCTTCGGGGATACTACGAGCAGTACTTC.

The genes are TRBV28 and TRBJ1-1; D is unclear. Germline lookup yields CDR1 MDHEN and CDR2 SYDVKM. The CDR3 covers 18 residues. Trimming removed 3 bases from V and 1 base from J, with 21 bases in between. CDR3 amino acids: CASSFLILDVDWNTEAFF. CDR3 DNA sequence: TGTGCCAGCAGTTTCCTAATTCTTGATGTTGACTGGAACACTGAAGCTTTCTTT. Full variable domain (outside the CDR3, taken from reference TRBV28 and TRBJ1-1): DVKVTQSSRYLVKRTGEKVFLECVQDMDHENMFWYRQDPGLGLRLIYFSYDVKMKEKGDIPEGYSVSREKKERFSLILESASTNQTSMYLCASSFLILDVDWNTEAFFGQGTRLTVV.

The V gene is TRBV19, the J gene TRBJ1-3; no definite D call. Trimming removed 4 bases from V and 0 bases from J, with 10 bases in between. Looked up from germline, CDR1 is LNHDA and CDR2 is SQIVND (reference sequence). The CDR3 is 15 residues long. As DNA, the CDR3 is TGTGCCAGTAGTAGGACGGGAAACTCTGGAAACACCATATATTTT. This encodes CASSRTGNSGNTIYF.

The chain uses TRBV6-5 and TRBJ1-4, with TRBD1 matching over 9 bases. Trimming removed 6 bases from V and 1 base from J; junction bases left unmatched: 0. The CDR3 runs 14 residues. Germline V CDR1 and CDR2: MNHEY, SVGAGI. CDR3 bases: TGTGCCAGCAGGGACAGGGGAACTAATGAAAAACTGTTTTTT. As protein: CASRDRGTNEKLFF.

The chain joins TRBV6-2 or TRBV6-3 to TRBJ1-2; perhaps TRBD1 as D (6 bases). This CDR3 has 16 residues. With 5 bases removed from V and 4 bases from J, the gap between germline ends came to 20 bases. Per the germline V gene, CDR1 is MNHEY and CDR2 is SVGEGT. The CDR3 loop reads CASSKTTPQGSYGYTF. The CDR3 nucleotides read TGTGCCAGCAGTAAGACTACTCCACAGGGATCCTATGGCTACACCTTC.

The chain carries TRBV5-4 and TRBJ1-2; D gene uncertain. V was pared by 0 bases and J by 2 bases, with 8 bases between. This CDR3 region has 14 residues. Germline assignment: CDR1 SGHNT and CDR2 YYREEE (reference sequence). CDR3 coding DNA: TGTGCCAGCAGCTTGGTGTCCAGGAACTATGGCTACACCTTC. Residues: CASSLVSRNYGYTF.

The CDR3: CASSGLSYGYTF. DNA of the CDR3: TGTGCCAGCTCAGGGCTCTCCTATGGCTACACCTTC. V gene TRBV6-5 combines with J gene TRBJ1-2; the D gene is possibly TRBD1 (5 bases). The CDR3 is 12 amino acids. Trimming left V 8 bases short and J 4 bases short, with 11 bases between. CDR1 is MNHEY, CDR2 SVGAGI, per germline.

There are a few counts of this clone. The J gene is TRBJ2-5, the V gene TRBV13, with D possibly being TRBD1 (6 bases). Trimming took off 7 bases at V and 4 bases at J, with 16 bases between the two ends. This CDR3 is built from 14 residues. CDR1 PRHDT and CDR2 FYEKMQ come from the germline V gene (reference sequence). Here the CDR3 DNA reads TGTGCCAGCACCTCCACGACAGGTAGAGAGACCCAGTACTTC. It is translated as CASTSTTGRETQYF.

This clone has only a few counts. The gene calls are TRBV15 and TRBJ1-3; TRBD1 might be the D (5 bases). V was trimmed by 4 bases and J by 9 bases, leaving 13 bases between them. CDR3 length: 13 amino acids. Germline-derived CDR1 and CDR2 are LNHNV and YYDKDF (reference sequence). CDR3: CATSTGGRSTIYF. The CDR3 region has the DNA TGTGCCACCAGCACCGGGGGAAGGAGCACCATATATTTT.